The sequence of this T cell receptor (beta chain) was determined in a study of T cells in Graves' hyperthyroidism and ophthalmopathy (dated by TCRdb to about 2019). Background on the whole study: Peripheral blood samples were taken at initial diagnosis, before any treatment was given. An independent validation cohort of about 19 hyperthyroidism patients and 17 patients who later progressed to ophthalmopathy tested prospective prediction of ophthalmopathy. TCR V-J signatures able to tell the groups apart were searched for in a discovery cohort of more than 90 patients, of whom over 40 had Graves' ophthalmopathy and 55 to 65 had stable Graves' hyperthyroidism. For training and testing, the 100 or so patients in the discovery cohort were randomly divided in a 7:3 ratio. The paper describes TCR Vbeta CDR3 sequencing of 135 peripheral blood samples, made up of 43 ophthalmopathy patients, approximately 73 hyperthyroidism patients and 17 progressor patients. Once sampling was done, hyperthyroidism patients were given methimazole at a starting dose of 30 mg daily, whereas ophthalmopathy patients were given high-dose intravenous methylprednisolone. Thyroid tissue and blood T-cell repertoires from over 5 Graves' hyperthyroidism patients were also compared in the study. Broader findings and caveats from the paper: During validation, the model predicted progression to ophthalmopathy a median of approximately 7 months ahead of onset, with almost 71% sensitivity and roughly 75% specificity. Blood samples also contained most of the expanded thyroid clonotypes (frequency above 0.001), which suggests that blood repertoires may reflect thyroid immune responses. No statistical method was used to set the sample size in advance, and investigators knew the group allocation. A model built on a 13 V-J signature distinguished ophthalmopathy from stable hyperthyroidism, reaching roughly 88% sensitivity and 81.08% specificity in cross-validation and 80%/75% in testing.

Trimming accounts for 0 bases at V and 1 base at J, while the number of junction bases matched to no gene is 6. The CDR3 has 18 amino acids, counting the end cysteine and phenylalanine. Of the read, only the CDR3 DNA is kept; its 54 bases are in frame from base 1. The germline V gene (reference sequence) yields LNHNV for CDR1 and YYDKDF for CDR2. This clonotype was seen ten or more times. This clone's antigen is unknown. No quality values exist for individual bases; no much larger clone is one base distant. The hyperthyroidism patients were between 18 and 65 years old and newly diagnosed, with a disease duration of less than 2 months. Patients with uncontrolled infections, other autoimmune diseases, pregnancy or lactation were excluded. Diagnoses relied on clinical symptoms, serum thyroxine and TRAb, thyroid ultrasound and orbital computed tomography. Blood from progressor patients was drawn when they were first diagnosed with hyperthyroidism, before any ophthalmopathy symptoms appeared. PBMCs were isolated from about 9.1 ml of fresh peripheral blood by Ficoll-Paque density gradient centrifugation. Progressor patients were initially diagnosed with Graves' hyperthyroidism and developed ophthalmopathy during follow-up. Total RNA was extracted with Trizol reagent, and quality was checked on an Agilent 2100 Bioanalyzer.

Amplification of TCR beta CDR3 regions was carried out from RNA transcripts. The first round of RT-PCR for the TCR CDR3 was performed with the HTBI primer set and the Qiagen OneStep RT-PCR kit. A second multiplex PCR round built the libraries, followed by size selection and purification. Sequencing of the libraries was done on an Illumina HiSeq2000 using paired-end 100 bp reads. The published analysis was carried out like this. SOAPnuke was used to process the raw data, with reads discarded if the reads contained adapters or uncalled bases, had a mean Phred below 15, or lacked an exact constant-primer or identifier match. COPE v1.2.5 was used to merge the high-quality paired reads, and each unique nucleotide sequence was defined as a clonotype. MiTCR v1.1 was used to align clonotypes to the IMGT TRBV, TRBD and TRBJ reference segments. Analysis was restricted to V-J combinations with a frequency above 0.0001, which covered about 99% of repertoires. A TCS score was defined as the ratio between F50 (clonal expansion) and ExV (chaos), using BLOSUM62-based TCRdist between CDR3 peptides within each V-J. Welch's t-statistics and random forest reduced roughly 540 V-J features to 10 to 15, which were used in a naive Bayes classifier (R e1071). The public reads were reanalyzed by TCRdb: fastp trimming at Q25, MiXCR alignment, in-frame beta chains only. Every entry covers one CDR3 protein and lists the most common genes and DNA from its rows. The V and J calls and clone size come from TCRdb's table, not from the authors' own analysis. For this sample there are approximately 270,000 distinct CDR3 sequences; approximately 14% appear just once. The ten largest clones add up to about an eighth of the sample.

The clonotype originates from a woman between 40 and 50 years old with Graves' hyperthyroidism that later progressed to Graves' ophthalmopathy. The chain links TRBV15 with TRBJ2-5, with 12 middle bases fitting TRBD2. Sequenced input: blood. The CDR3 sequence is CATSRERGLAGIQETQYF. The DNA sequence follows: TGTGCCACCAGCAGAGAACGAGGACTAGCGGGGATCCAAGAGACCCAGTACTTC.